The 21 T cell receptor beta chains below were found in one sample sequenced in a study of CD8+ T cells in alopecia areata. Following RNA extraction, reverse transcription yielded cDNA that acted as the sequencing template. The assay was immunoSEQ multiplex PCR, and TCRdb's table has in-frame clones only and misses some. The sample contains some 200,000 clones, about 60% of which appear only once. Treatment denoted: oral pan-JAK inhibitor, 5-10 mg twice daily. The sequencing here drew on CD4+ T cells sorted from blood, taken at week 4, from a patient treated with tofacitinib. Receptors were obtained from a human donor with alopecia areata.

V and J are TRBV5-1 and TRBJ2-2; 11 bases are shared with TRBD1. V gave up 8 bases and J gave up 5 bases; unmatched junction bases: 8. Per germline, CDR1 SGHRS and CDR2 YFSETQ. The CDR3 is 15 residues long. The CDR3 DNA is TGCGCCAGTAGAATCGGGACAGGGGGAACCGGGGAGCTGTTTTTT. It yields the protein CASRIGTGGTGELFF.

The V call is TRBV30, the J call TRBJ1-1; no clear D. CDR1 and CDR2 from the germline V gene are GTSNPN and SVGIG (reference sequence). V gave up 2 bases and J gave up 2 bases, with 9 bases separating them. CDR3 size: 13 residues. CDR3: CAWSQAVNTEAFF. CDR3 nucleotides: TGTGCCTGGAGTCAAGCAGTAAACACTGAAGCTTTCTTT.

The chain combines TRBV2 with TRBJ2-7; a weak D match, TRBD1 (6 bases). V lost 7 bases and J 0 bases, leaving 13 bases between the germline ends. This CDR3 is 14 amino acids long. The germline CDR1 and CDR2 sequences are SNHLY and FYNNEI. For the CDR3, the DNA is TGTGCCAGCAAAGAGGACAGAGTCTCCTACGAGCAGTACTTC. This codes for CASKEDRVSYEQYF.

This clone showed up just a few times. V gene TRBV27 combines with J gene TRBJ2-7; unclear D gene. The CDR3 consists of 14 residues. Trimming shortened V by 0 bases and J by 2 bases, and 8 bases separated the two germline ends. Germline V gives CDR1 MNHEY, CDR2 SMNVEV (reference sequence). CDR3 region: CASSLSPNTYEQYF. The DNA of the CDR3 is TGTGCCAGCAGTTTATCGCCCAACACCTACGAGCAGTACTTC.

V usage is TRBV27 and J usage is TRBJ1-3; 8 positions match TRBD1. This CDR3 is built from 15 residues. Germline V gene data show CDR1 as MNHEY and CDR2 as SMNVEV (reference sequence). V gave up 5 bases and J gave up 0 bases; unmatched junction bases: 3. The CDR3: CASSRTGHSGNTIYF. The CDR3 nucleotides read TGTGCCAGCAGTCGGACAGGGCACTCTGGAAACACCATATATTTT.

This clone appeared a single time. The chain combines TRBV2 with TRBJ1-1; a weak D match, TRBD1 (5 bases). Trimming took 8 bases from V and 4 from J, leaving 17 bases between them. CDR1 and CDR2 (germline): SNHLY, FYNNEI. CDR3 size: 14 residues. CDR3 amino acids: CASRGTGGTTEAFF. The CDR3 bases are TGTGCCAGCCGGGGGACGGGTGGTACCACTGAAGCTTTCTTT.

This chain uses TRBV29-1 with TRBJ1-1; D is unresolved. The length of the CDR3 is 14 residues. Germline values: CDR1 SQVTM, CDR2 ANQGSEA. V was clipped by 2 bases and J by 0 bases, with 10 bases between them. Here the CDR3 reads CSVEQSLMNTEAFF. CDR3 in DNA: TGCAGCGTTGAACAGAGCTTAATGAACACTGAAGCTTTCTTT.

The chain couples TRBV18 to TRBJ2-5, with D tentatively TRBD2 (6 bases). This CDR3 spans 15 amino acids. CDR1 KGHSH and CDR2 LQKENI come from the germline V gene. Trimming cost V 3 bases and J 2 bases, with 13 bases left between them. The CDR3 region is CASSPNGGGQETQYF. In DNA, the CDR3 is TGTGCCAGCTCACCGAACGGGGGAGGACAAGAGACCCAGTACTTC.

This clone was seen many times. As DNA, the CDR3 is TGTGCCAGCAGAGGAAGGGACAGGGGTGGAAAGGAGCAGTTCTTC. This encodes CASRGRDRGGKEQFF. The chain uses TRBV2 and TRBJ2-1; 10 bases line up with TRBD1. This CDR3 comprises 15 residues. Germline loops: CDR1 SNHLY, CDR2 FYNNEI. The J segment lost 10 bases and the V segment lost 6 bases, leaving 12 bases of the junction unmatched.

The V and J genes are TRBV5-1 and TRBJ2-5, with D perhaps TRBD1 (6 bases). CDR3 size: 13 residues. Germline V gene sequence: CDR1 SGHRS, CDR2 YFSETQ. The germline V and J ends were trimmed by 7 bases and 2 bases, with 12 bases remaining between them. The CDR3 region has the DNA TGCGCCAGCTGGGACATTGCACAAGAGACCCAGTACTTC. Residues: CASWDIAQETQYF.

This sequence joins TRBV29-1 and TRBJ1-1; a weak D match, TRBD1 (6 bases). CDR1 is SQVTM, CDR2 ANQGSEA, per germline. Deletions cut 2 bases from V and 1 base from J, with 11 bases between. The CDR3 extends over 14 amino acids. As DNA, the CDR3 is TGCAGCGTTGAATTACAGGGTAAGAACACTGAAGCTTTCTTT. Protein product: CSVELQGKNTEAFF. Full variable domain (remainder filled in from reference TRBV29-1 and TRBJ1-1): SAVISQKPSRDICQRGTSLTIQCQVDSQVTMMFWYRQQPGQSLTLIATANQGSEATYESGFVIDKFPISRPNLTFSTLTVSNMSPEDSSIYLCSVELQGKNTEAFFGQGTRLTVV.

The chain carries TRBV15 and TRBJ2-2, with no clear D. The CDR3 contains 13 residues. Germline V lookup: CDR1 LNHNV, CDR2 YYDKDF (reference sequence). V shed 5 bases and J shed 2 bases, with 6 bases lying between them. The CDR3 region has the DNA TGTGCCACCAGCCAGACCAACACCGGGGAGCTGTTTTTT. Its translation: CATSQTNTGELFF. The entire variable domain, with the rest obtained from reference TRBV15 and TRBJ2-2, is as follows: DAMVIQNPRYQVTQFGKPVTLSCSQTLNHNVMYWYQQKSSQAPKLLFHYYDKDFNNEADTPDNFQSRRPNTSFCFLDIRSPGLGDTAMYLCATSQTNTGELFFGEGSRLTVL.

The sample holds a few counts of this clone. The chain is built from TRBV5-1 and TRBJ1-6; TRBD1 matches at 7 bases. Germline CDR1 reads SGHRS; CDR2 reads YFSETQ. CDR3 length: 14 amino acids. The V gene end was trimmed by 2 bases and the J gene end by 10 bases; junction bases not matched to a gene: 6. CDR3 DNA sequence: TGCGCCAGCAGCTTCGGGCAGGGGGGATCACCCCTCCACTTT. This gives the protein CASSFGQGGSPLHF. Looking up the rest from reference TRBV5-1 and TRBJ1-6 gives the full variable domain: KAGVTQTPRYLIKTRGQQVTLSCSPISGHRSVSWYQQTPGQGLQFLFEYFSETQRNKGNFPGRFSGRQFSNSRSEMNVSTLELGDSALYLCASSFGQGGSPLHFGNGTRLTVT.

This clone was found a few times. J is TRBJ2-5 and V is TRBV29-1, with D tentatively TRBD1 or TRBD2 (6 bases each). The CDR3 is 13 residues long. The germline V gene encodes CDR1 SQVTM and CDR2 ANQGSEA. The germline V and J ends were trimmed by 6 bases and 2 bases, with 13 bases remaining between them. This chain's CDR3 is CSVRGVGQETQYF. Here the CDR3 DNA reads TGCAGCGTGAGGGGGGTCGGGCAAGAGACCCAGTACTTC.

The V gene is TRBV6-6, the J gene TRBJ1-2, with TRBD1 identical over 9 bases. The CDR3 contains 12 residues. J lost 7 bases, V lost 6 bases, and 3 bases had no gene match. The germline V gene has CDR1 MNHNY and CDR2 SVGAGI (reference sequence). The CDR3 sequence: CASRGQGRGYTF. Here the CDR3 DNA reads TGTGCCAGCAGGGGACAGGGTCGTGGCTACACCTTC.

The CDR3 loop is CSVQEPYNEQFF. The CDR3 DNA follows: TGCAGCGTCCAGGAGCCCTACAATGAGCAGTTCTTC. This chain uses TRBV29-1 with TRBJ2-1, with no clear D. CDR3 length: 12 residues. Germline CDR1 is SQVTM and CDR2 is ANQGSEA. V lost 6 bases, J lost 2 bases, and 8 bases lay in between.

This chain connects TRBV7-9 to TRBJ2-3, with TRBD2 as a possible D gene (6 bases). Germline lookup yields CDR1 SEHNR and CDR2 FQNEAQ (reference sequence). V lost 5 bases and J 2 bases, leaving 11 bases between the germline ends. This CDR3 has 14 amino acids. In nucleotides, the CDR3 is TGTGCCAGCAGCCCGCTAGCGTCCACAGATACGCAGTATTTT. Protein sequence: CASSPLASTDTQYF.

The chain combines TRBV21-1 with TRBJ1-2; the table's D gene call, TRBD1, was not cross checked with the DNA. TRBV21-1 is marked as a pseudogene. The CDR3 length is 14 residues. The CDR3 DNA follows: TGTGCCAGCAGCATTCCCGGGACAGATTATGGCTACACCTTC. This translates into CASSIPGTDYGYTF.

This chain connects TRBV30 to TRBJ2-5; no clear D. The CDR3 totals 13 residues. From germline, CDR1 is GTSNPN and CDR2 SVGIG (reference sequence). V was clipped by 0 bases and J by 3 bases, with 8 bases between them. This CDR3 reads CAWSVMGKETQYF. The DNA of the CDR3 is TGTGCCTGGAGTGTGATGGGAAAAGAGACCCAGTACTTC.

This chain joins TRBV18 and TRBJ1-5; D remains ambiguous. The germline V and J ends were trimmed by 3 bases and 9 bases, with 9 bases remaining between them. Per germline, CDR1 KGHSH and CDR2 LQKENI. This CDR3 comprises 12 residues. The CDR3 reads CASSPPGRPQHF. CDR3 bases: TGTGCCAGCTCACCCCCCGGTCGGCCCCAGCATTTT.

The rearrangement uses TRBV2 and TRBJ1-2; D perhaps matches TRBD1 (6 bases). V lost 11 bases to trimming and J lost 3 bases, with 16 bases between them. The length of the CDR3 is 13 residues. Germline V CDR1 and CDR2: SNHLY, FYNNEI. Written as DNA, the CDR3 is TGTGCCGTCCGAGGGGGGAGGGACTATGGCTACACCTTC. Encoded protein: CAVRGGRDYGYTF. Full variable domain (missing parts from reference TRBV2 and TRBJ1-2): EPEVTQTPSHQVTQMGQEVILRCVPISNHLYFYWYRQILGQKVEFLVSFYNNEISEKSEIFDDQFSVERPDGSNFTLKIRSTKLEDSAMYFCAVRGGRDYGYTFGSGTRLTVV.